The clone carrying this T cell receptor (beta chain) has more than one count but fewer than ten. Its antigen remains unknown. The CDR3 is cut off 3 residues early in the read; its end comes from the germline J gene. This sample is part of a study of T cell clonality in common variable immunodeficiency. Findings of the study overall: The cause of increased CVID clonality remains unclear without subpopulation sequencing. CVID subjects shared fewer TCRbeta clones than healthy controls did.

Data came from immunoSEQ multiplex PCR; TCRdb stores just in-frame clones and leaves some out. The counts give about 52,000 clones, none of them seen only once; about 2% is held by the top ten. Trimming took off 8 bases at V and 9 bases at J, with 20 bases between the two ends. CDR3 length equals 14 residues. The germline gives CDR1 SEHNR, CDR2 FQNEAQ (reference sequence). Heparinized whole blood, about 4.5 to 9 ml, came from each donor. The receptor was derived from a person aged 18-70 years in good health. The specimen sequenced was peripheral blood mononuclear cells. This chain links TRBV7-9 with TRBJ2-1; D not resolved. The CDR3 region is CASGEVAASGEQFF. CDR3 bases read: TGTGCCAGCGGAGAGGTAGCCGCAAGTGGTGAG. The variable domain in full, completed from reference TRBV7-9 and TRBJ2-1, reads DTGVSQNPRHKITKRGQNVTFRCDPISEHNRLYWYRQTLGQGPEFLTYFQNEAQLEKSRLLSDRFSAERPKGSFSTLEIQRTEQGDSAMYLCASGEVAASGEQFFGPGTRLTVL.